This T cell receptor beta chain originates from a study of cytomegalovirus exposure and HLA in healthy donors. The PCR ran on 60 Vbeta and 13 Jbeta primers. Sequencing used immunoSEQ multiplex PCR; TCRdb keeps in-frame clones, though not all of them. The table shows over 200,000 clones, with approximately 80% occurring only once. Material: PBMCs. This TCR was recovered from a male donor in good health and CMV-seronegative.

CDR3 sequence (DNA): TGTGCCAGCTCACCCCTGACAGGGTTGGGAAGCGAGCAGTACTTC. Residues: CASSPLTGLGSEQYF. The chain recombines TRBV18 with TRBJ2-7; 7 bases align to TRBD1. Looked up from germline, CDR1 is KGHSH and CDR2 is LQKENI. The CDR3 consists of 15 residues. V trimming: 3 bases; J trimming: 6 bases; junction bases outside the gene matches: 11. Together with reference TRBV18 and TRBJ2-7, the CDR3 gives the full variable domain: NAGVMQNPRHLVRRRGQEARLRCSPMKGHSHVYWYRQLPEEGLKFMVYLQKENIIDESGMPKERFSAEFPKEGPSILRIQQVVRGDSAAYFCASSPLTGLGSEQYFGPGTRLTVT.